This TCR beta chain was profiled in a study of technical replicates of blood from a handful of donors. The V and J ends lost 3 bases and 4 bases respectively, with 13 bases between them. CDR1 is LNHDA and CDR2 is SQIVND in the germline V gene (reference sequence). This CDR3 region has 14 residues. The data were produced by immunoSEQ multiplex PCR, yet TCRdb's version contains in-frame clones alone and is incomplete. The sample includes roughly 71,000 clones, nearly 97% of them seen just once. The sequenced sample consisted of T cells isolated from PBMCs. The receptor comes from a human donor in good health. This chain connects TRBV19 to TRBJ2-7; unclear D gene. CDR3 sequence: CASSISSAVYEQYF. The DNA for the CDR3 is TGTGCCAGTAGTATCTCCAGCGCGGTTTACGAGCAGTACTTC.